One and the same sample provided the 11 T cell receptor beta chains below, sequenced in a study of identifying expanded T cells in peripheral blood. Clones were sequenced by immunoSEQ multiplex PCR, and TCRdb holds only the in-frame ones, with some missing. The data contain about 100,000 clones, 88% of them seen just once; the ten biggest clones take up about 3.9%. The sequencing input was blood. The receptors stem from a person aged 18 to 75 in good health.

This clone was seen only a few times. This chain joins TRBV19 and TRBJ2-1, with D possibly being TRBD1 or TRBD2 (5 bases each). Trimming shortened V by 5 bases and J by 8 bases, and 16 bases separated the two germline ends. This CDR3 comprises 14 residues. Germline-derived CDR1 and CDR2 are LNHDA and SQIVND (reference sequence). CDR3 sequence: CASSQGRVYDEQFF. DNA of the CDR3: TGTGCCAGTAGTCAGGGACGGGTATACGATGAGCAGTTCTTC.

This clone has a handful of counts. Other DNA sequences in this specimen translate into the identical CDR3. The gene calls are TRBV13 and TRBJ2-3; D gene uncertain. Germline V gives CDR1 PRHDT, CDR2 FYEKMQ (reference sequence). CDR3 length: 11 residues. V was pared by 5 bases and J by 3 bases, with 3 bases between. The CDR3 sequence: CASSITDTQYF. The CDR3 nucleotides are TGTGCCAGCAGCATTACAGATACGCAGTATTTT.

The rearrangement uses TRBV6-5 and TRBJ1-5, with D maybe TRBD1 (6 bases). This CDR3 has 15 amino acids. CDR1 and CDR2 from the germline V gene are MNHEY and SVGAGI. Trimming removed 5 bases at V and 0 bases at J, with 11 bases between. As DNA, the CDR3 is TGTGCCAGCAGTAGGGGGGCCTATAGCAATCAGCCCCAGCATTTT. Its translation: CASSRGAYSNQPQHF.

V and J are TRBV6-7 and TRBJ2-5; no firm D call. TRBV6-7 is placed among ORFs of uncertain function. This CDR3 is 14 amino acids long. V lost 7 bases and J 3 bases, leaving 15 bases between the germline ends. In nucleotides, the CDR3 is TGTGCCAGCACCTCCCCCCGGGTAAAAGAGACCCAGTACTTC. This gives the protein CASTSPRVKETQYF.

This chain uses TRBV6-1 with TRBJ2-7; 9 nucleotides match TRBD2. Trimming cost V 4 bases and J 4 bases; bases outside gene matches: 5. Germline V lookup: CDR1 MNHNS, CDR2 SASEGT. The CDR3 runs to 14 residues. CDR3 loop: CASSVLAGEYEQYF. CDR3 sequence (DNA): TGTGCCAGCAGTGTCTTAGCGGGGGAGTACGAGCAGTACTTC.

The chain carries TRBV29-1 and TRBJ2-3, with TRBD1 matching over 8 bases. V lost 1 base, J lost 2 bases, and 5 bases stayed unmatched. This CDR3 comprises 15 residues. CDR1 is SQVTM, CDR2 ANQGSEA, per germline. CDR3 DNA: TGCAGCGTTGAAGTCCAGGGGGCAAACACAGATACGCAGTATTTT. The encoded protein is CSVEVQGANTDTQYF.

The V and J genes are TRBV5-1 and TRBJ2-2; 8 positions match TRBD2. The CDR3 runs 16 residues. CDR1 SGHRS and CDR2 YFSETQ come from the germline V gene. Trimming cost V 0 bases and J 0 bases; bases outside gene matches: 1. The CDR3 DNA reads as TGCGCCAGCAGCTTGGAGGGACTAGCGAACACCGGGGAGCTGTTTTTT. This translates into CASSLEGLANTGELFF. Supplemented by reference TRBV5-1 and TRBJ2-2, the full variable domain reads KAGVTQTPRYLIKTRGQQVTLSCSPISGHRSVSWYQQTPGQGLQFLFEYFSETQRNKGNFPGRFSGRQFSNSRSEMNVSTLELGDSALYLCASSLEGLANTGELFFGEGSRLTVL.

This sequence joins TRBV19 and TRBJ1-6, with D possibly TRBD1 on 5 matching bases. V was shortened by 5 bases and J by 6 bases, with 17 bases between the two germline ends. Germline CDR1 is LNHDA and CDR2 is SQIVND (reference sequence). CDR3 length: 16 amino acids. The CDR3 loop reads CASSPLGTSRNSPLHF. In nucleotides, the CDR3 is TGTGCCAGTAGTCCGTTAGGGACGTCTCGTAATTCACCCCTCCACTTT.

V usage is TRBV29-1 and J usage is TRBJ1-4; D ambiguous. The germline V and J ends were trimmed by 1 base and 8 bases, with 14 bases remaining between them. The CDR3 is made up of 14 amino acids. CDR1 is SQVTM and CDR2 is ANQGSEA in the germline V gene. This chain's CDR3 is CSVEVGGVEEKLFF. In nucleotides, the CDR3 is TGCAGCGTTGAAGTGGGCGGTGTCGAGGAAAAACTGTTTTTT.

This rearrangement joins TRBV5-1 to TRBJ2-2; D is uncertain. The ends were cut back, 0 bases at V and 6 bases at J, with 12 bases in the middle. The CDR3 loop spans 15 amino acids. From germline, CDR1 is SGHRS and CDR2 YFSETQ. The CDR3 loop reads CASSLGSPLPGELFF. The CDR3, as DNA: TGCGCCAGCAGCTTGGGATCACCCCTTCCCGGGGAGCTGTTTTTT.

This clone was seen only once. The chain uses TRBV4-1 and TRBJ1-5; D call uncertain. CDR1 and CDR2 from the germline V gene are MGHRA and YSYEKL. The V end lost 3 bases, the J end lost 5 bases, and 11 bases lay between the germline ends. This CDR3 is 14 amino acids long. The CDR3 coding sequence is TGCGCCAGCAGCCACAGGACGAGGGATCAGCCCCAGCATTTT. This translates into CASSHRTRDQPQHF.